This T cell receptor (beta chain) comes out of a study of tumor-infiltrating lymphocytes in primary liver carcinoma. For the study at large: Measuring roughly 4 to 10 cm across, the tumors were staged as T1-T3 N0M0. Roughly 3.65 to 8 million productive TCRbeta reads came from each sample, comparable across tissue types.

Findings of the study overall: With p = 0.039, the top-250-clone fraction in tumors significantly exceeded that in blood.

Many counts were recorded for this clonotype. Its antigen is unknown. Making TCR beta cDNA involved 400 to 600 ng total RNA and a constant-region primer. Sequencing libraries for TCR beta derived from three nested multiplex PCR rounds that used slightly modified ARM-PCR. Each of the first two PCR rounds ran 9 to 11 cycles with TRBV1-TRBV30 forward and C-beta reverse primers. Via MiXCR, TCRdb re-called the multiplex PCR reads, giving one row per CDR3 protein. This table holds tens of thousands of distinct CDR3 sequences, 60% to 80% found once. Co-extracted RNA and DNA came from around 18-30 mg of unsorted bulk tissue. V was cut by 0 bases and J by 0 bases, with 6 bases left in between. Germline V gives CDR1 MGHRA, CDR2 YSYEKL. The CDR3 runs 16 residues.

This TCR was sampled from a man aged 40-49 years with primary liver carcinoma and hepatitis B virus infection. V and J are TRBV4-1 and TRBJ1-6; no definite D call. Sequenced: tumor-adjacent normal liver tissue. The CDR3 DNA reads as TGCGCCAGCAGCCAAGAACAGAGCTCCTATAATTCACCCCTCCACTTT. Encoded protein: CASSQEQSSYNSPLHF.